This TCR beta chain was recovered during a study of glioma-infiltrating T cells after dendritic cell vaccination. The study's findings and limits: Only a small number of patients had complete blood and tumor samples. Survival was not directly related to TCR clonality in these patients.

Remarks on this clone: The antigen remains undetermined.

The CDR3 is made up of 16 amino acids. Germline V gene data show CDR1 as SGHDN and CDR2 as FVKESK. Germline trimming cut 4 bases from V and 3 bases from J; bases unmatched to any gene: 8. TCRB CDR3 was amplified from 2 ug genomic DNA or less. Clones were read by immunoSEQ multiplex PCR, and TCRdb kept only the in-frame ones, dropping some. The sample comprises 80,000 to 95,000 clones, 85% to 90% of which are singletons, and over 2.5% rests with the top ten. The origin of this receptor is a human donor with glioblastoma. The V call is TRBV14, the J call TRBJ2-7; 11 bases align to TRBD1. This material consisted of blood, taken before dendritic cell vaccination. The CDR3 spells CASSLIRGQGDYEQYF. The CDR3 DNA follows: TGTGCCAGCAGCCTTATCAGGGGACAGGGGGACTACGAGCAGTACTTC.